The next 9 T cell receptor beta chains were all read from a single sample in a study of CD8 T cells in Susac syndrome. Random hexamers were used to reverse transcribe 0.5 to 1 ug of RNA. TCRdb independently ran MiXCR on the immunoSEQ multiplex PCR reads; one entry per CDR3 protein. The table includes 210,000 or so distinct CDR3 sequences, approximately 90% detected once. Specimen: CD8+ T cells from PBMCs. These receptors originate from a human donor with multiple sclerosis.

The CDR3 sequence: CASSQETSGGQQYF. Here the CDR3 DNA reads TGTGCCAGCAGCCAAGAGACTAGCGGGGGTCAGCAGTACTTC. The chain links TRBV14 to TRBJ2-7; 12 nucleotides match TRBD2. J gave up 8 bases and V 0 bases, and 2 bases lay outside the gene matches. Germline V gene sequence: CDR1 SGHDN, CDR2 FVKESK. The CDR3 sequence is 14 residues long.

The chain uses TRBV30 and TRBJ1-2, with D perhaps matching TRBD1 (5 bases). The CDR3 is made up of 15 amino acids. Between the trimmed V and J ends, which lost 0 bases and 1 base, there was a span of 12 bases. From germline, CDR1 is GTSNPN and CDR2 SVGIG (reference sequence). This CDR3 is CAWSVGVTFNYGYTF. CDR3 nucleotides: TGTGCCTGGAGTGTGGGGGTAACATTTAACTATGGCTACACCTTC. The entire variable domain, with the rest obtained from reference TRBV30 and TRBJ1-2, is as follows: SQTIHQWPATLVQPVGSPLSLECTVEGTSNPNLYWYRQAAGRGLQLLFYSVGIGQISSEVPQNLSASRPQDRQFILSSKKLLLSDSGFYLCAWSVGVTFNYGYTFGSGTRLTVV.

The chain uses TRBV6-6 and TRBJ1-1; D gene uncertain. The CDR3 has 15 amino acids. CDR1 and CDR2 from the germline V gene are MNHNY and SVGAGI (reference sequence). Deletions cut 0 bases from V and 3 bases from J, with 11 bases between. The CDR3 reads CASSYSAGRYTEAFF. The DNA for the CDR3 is TGTGCCAGCAGTTACTCCGCCGGCCGTTACACTGAAGCTTTCTTT.

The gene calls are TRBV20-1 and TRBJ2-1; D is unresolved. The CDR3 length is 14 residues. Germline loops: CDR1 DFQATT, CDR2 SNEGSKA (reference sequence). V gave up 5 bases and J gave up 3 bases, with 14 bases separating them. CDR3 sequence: CSAPSGANYNEQFF. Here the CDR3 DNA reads TGCAGTGCTCCCTCAGGAGCCAACTACAATGAGCAGTTCTTC.

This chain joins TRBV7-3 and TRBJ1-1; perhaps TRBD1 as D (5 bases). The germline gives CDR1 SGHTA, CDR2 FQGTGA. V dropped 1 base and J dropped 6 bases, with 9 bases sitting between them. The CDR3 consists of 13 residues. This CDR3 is CASSLIWGAEAFF. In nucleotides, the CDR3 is TGTGCCAGCAGCTTAATATGGGGGGCTGAAGCTTTCTTT.

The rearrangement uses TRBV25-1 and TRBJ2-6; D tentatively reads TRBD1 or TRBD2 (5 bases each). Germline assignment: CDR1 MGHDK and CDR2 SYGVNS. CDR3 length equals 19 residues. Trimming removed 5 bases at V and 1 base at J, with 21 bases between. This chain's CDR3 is CASSFPGPIRLSGANVLTF. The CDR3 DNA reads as TGTGCCAGCAGTTTCCCGGGACCCATCCGACTTTCTGGGGCCAACGTCCTGACTTTC.

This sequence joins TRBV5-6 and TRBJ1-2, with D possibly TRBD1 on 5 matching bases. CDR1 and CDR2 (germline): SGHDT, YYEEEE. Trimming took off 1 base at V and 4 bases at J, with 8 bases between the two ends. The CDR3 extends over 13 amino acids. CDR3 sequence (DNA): TGTGCCAGCAGCTTGTCAGGGAGCTATGGCTACACCTTC. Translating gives CASSLSGSYGYTF. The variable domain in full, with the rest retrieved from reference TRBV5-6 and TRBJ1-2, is DAGVTQSPTHLIKTRGQQVTLRCSPKSGHDTVSWYQQALGQGPQFIFQYYEEEERQRGNFPDRFSGHQFPNYSSELNVNALLLGDSALYLCASSLSGSYGYTFGSGTRLTVV.

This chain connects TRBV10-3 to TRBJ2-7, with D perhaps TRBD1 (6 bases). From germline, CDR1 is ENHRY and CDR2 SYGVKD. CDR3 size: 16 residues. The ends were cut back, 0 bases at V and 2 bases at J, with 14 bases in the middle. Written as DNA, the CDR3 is TGTGCCATCAGTGAGTCGAGTCCGGACAGACCCTACGAGCAGTACTTC. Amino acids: CAISESSPDRPYEQYF.

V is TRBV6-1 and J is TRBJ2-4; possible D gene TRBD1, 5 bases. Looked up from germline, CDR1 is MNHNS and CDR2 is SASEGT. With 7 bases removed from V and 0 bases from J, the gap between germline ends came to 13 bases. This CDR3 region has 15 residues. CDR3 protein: CASNQGFVAKNIQYF. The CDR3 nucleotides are TGTGCCAGCAATCAGGGTTTCGTAGCCAAAAACATTCAGTACTTC.